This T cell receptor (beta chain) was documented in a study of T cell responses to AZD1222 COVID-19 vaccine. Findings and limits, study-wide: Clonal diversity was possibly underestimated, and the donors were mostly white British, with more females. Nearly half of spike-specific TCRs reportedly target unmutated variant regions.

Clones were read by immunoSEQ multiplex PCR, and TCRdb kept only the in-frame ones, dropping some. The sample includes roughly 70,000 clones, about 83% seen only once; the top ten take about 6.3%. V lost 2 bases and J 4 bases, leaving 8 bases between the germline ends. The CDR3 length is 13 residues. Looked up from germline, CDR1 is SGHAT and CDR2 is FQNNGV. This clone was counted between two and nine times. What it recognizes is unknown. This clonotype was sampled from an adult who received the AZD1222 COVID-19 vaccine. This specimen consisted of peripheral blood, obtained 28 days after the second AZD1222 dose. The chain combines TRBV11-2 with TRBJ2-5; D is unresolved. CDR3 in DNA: TGTGCCAGCAGCTTACAGCTCTCAGAGACCCAGTACTTC. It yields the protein CASSLQLSETQYF.